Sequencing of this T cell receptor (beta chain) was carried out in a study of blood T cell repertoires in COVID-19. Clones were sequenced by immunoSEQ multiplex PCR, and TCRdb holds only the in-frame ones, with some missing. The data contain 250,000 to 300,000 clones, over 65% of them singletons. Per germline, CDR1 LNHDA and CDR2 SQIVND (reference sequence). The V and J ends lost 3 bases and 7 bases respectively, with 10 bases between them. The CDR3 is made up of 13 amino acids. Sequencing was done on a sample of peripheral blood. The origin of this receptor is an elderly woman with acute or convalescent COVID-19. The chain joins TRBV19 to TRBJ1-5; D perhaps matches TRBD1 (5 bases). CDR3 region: CASSIREGQPQHF. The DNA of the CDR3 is TGTGCCAGTAGTATCAGGGAGGGCCAGCCCCAGCATTTT.